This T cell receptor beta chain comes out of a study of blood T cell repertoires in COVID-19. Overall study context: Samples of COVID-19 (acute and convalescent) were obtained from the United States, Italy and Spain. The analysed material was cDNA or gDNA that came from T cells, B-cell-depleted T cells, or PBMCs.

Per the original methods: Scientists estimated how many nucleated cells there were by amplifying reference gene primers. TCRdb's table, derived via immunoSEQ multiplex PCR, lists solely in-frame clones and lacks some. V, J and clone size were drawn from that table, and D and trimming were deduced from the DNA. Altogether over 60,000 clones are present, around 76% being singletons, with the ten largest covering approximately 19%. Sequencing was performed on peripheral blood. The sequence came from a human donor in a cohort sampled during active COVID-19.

CDR3 DNA: TGTGCCAGCAGCTCTCGGACAGGGGATGAAAAACTGTTTTTT. Translating it yields CASSSRTGDEKLFF. The chain uses TRBV7-6 and TRBJ1-4, with 9 bases aligning to TRBD1. Germline values: CDR1 SGHVS, CDR2 FNYEAQ. Trimming at V came to 4 bases and at J to 6 bases, leaving 3 bases not matched to a gene. The CDR3 has 14 residues.